This TCR beta chain was identified in a study of T cells in Graves' hyperthyroidism and ophthalmopathy. Findings and caveats of the study: The model identified upcoming ophthalmopathy a median around 7.1 months ahead of onset.

Of note for this clonotype: Antigen unknown.

What was amplified from RNA transcripts were TCR beta CDR3 regions. With the HTBI primer set, the TCR CDR3 went through a first round of RT-PCR. Via MiXCR, TCRdb re-called the multiplex PCR reads, giving one row per CDR3 protein. The sample consists of 660,000 or so distinct CDR3 sequences, about a fifth of them appearing once. This CDR3 is built from 14 residues. Looked up from germline, CDR1 is MNHNY and CDR2 is SVGAGI (reference sequence). Trimming left V 0 bases short and J 3 bases short, with 6 bases between. This sequence joins TRBV6-6 and TRBJ2-1; D is uncertain. The sequenced sample consisted of blood. The TCR comes from a man younger than 45 with Graves' ophthalmopathy. The CDR3 region has the DNA TGTGCCAGCAGTTACTCAGCCCGCTACAATGAGCAGTTCTTC. As protein: CASSYSARYNEQFF.